This TCR beta chain was captured by sequencing in a study of shared clonotypes between healthy human individuals. The overall study: Three CD4 naive, three CD4 memory, two CD8 naive and one CD8 memory plate were used per donor.

At deep level, the assay was performed. Generated by immunoSEQ multiplex PCR, the TCRdb table keeps only in-frame clones and is missing some. Of some 2.1 million clones listed, 90% to 95% are singletons. V gave up 7 bases and J gave up 4 bases; unmatched junction bases: 9. Germline V gene sequence: CDR1 MNHEY, CDR2 SMNVEV (reference sequence). The CDR3 contains 15 residues. CD45RO-negative, CCR7-positively selected cells formed the naive CD8 fraction, excluding terminally differentiated effector memory CD45RA+ cells. The V call is TRBV27, the J call TRBJ2-2; 7 nucleotides align to TRBD1. The sample was naive CD8+ T cells from PBMCs. The sequence came from a man younger than 35 in good health. Some clones in this sample may be carry-over from other donors' samples. The CDR3: CASTSDRETTGELFF. The DNA for the CDR3 is TGTGCCAGCACCTCCGACAGGGAGACCACCGGGGAGCTGTTTTTT.